This T cell receptor beta chain derives from a study of CXCR3-negative and CXCR3-positive naive CD8 T cells. Concerning this clonotype itself: What it recognizes is unknown.

The length of the CDR3 is 14 residues. CDR1 SGHAT and CDR2 FQNNGV come from the germline V gene. The study's findings and limits: Surface CD5 matched across naive subsets, and TRB CDR3 properties served to infer TCR strength. Both naive subsets, CXCR3-negative and CXCR3-positive, displayed similar TRBV-TRBJ usage, unlike memory cells. The study found comparably high diversity in both naive subsets and much lower diversity in memory CD8+ cells. CXCR3-positive naive cells had TRB CDR3s that were more hydrophobic than CXCR3-negative naive cells had.

Among CD8+ T cells, naive ones were CD45RO-CCR7+CD27+CD95-. The TRB cDNA libraries were prepared by 5' RACE with UMI labels. No DNA is given; TCRdb re-called the 5' RACE reads and lists each CDR3 protein once. This specimen shows tens of thousands of distinct CDR3 sequences; the ten leading clones hold approximately 0.74%. Sequencing used naive CXCR3+ CD8+ T cells from blood. The sample's subset: CD45RO-CCR7+CD27+CD95- naive CD8+ T cells expressing CXCR3 (TNR3+). This chain joins TRBV11-2 and TRBJ2-7; TCRdb designates TRBD1, a call that cannot be tested without DNA. The TCR comes from a human donor in good health. Some clones in this sample may be carry-over from other donors' samples. CDR3 in amino acids: CASSLEAGVYEQYF.